The entry below describes one T cell receptor (beta chain). It has no known antigen specificity. Base qualities were left out, and no much larger clone turns up one base away. Donors were 39 systemically healthy Caucasian individuals from Russia aged roughly 6 to 90 years. Each donor gave 8 to 10 milliliters of peripheral blood, drawn into EDTA-treated Vacutainer tubes. PBMCs were isolated by Ficoll-Paque density-gradient centrifugation, with at least 6.5 million obtained per sample. Trizol reagent was used to extract total RNA from the PBMCs, yielding at least 6 micrograms per sample. For every donor, flow cytometry on a PBMC aliquot measured the percentage of naive CD45RAhigh/CD27high T cells. Library creation used 5' RACE. A second about 7 to 12 cycle PCR used a sample-barcoded 5' primer and a J-beta primer mix. A template-switch 5' adaptor carrying 12 random nucleotides introduced a unique molecular identifier onto each TCR beta cDNA molecule. Each sample yielded at least 3 million CDR3-containing paired-end reads. All of the RNA was converted into first-strand cDNA using the Mint cDNA synthesis kit, with a TRBC-specific oligonucleotide serving as the primer. After uracil-DNA glycosylase treatment, a first 18-cycle PCR used universal primers M1SS and BC2_uni_R on all cDNA. The authors processed their data as follows. Normalization of each sample was performed by random selection of 1 million high-quality reads, each carrying a distinct molecular identifier. Reads with shared molecular identifiers were discarded instead of being binned into consensus sequences. MiTCR, with a Q25 quality threshold and the strictest error-elimination algorithm, was used for CDR3 identification, clonotype clustering and error correction. A nonparametric unseen species model with Euler transformation was used to estimate a lower bound on total TCR beta diversity. Using fastp trimming at Q25 and MiXCR clonotype assembly, TCRdb reanalyzed the public sequencing data and kept in-frame beta chains. Each entry merges the rows of one CDR3 protein and shows their most common DNA and genes. TCRdb's processing, not the authors' own work, is the source of the V and J calls. This sample has fewer than 2 million distinct CDR3 sequences in its table, and approximately 40% of those were observed once. 23% of the sample comes from the top ten.

The data are from a study of blood T cells in healthy people across ages (dated by TCRdb to about 2015). With respect to the entire study: Template switching captured roughly one uniquely barcoded TCR beta cDNA molecule per two T cells in model experiments. The study analyzed two additional independent replicas of 1 million unique cDNA reads from the same blood draw for two donors, one aged 18 to 30 and one aged 80 or older. The study measured age-related changes in TCR beta repertoire diversity using deep sequencing normalized with unique cDNA molecular identifiers. Donors were grouped into four age groups: young (average about 15 years), middle-aged (around 39), aged (around 56) and long-lived (over 80). To avoid experimental bias, donors of different ages were spread randomly across the sequencing lanes.

The germline V and J ends show losses of 0 bases and 6 bases respectively, and no gene match explains 6 bases of the junction. In the germline V gene, CDR1 corresponds to MGHRA and CDR2 to YSYEKL. Measured from the cysteine to the phenylalanine, the CDR3 is 15 residues long. Of the read, only the CDR3 DNA is kept; its 45 bases are in frame from base 1. Points the paper makes about the study in general: Since profiling was done on bulk unsorted PBMCs, naive and antigen-experienced compartments could not be conclusively compared. Observed TCR beta diversity per million T cells fell roughly linearly with age, and a significant reduction was already apparent by age approximately 40. Estimates of total diversity based on one million sequenced T cells were regarded as lower bounds and as underestimates. The CMV infection status of donors was not known, potentially confounding age-related changes in expanded clonotypes. Compared with the aged group, the long-lived group had more naive CD4+ T cells, fewer expanded clones and increased TCR diversity, suggesting age selection. Observed TCR beta diversity correlated strongly with the percentage of naive T cells measured by flow cytometry.

The TCR was taken from a human donor in good health. In this chain, TRBV4-1 is recombined with TRBJ1-2; 8 bases in between match TRBD1. What was sequenced was blood. The nucleotides are TGCGCCAGCAGCCAAGATAACAGGGGGTACGATGGCTACACCTTC. It encodes CASSQDNRGYDGYTF.